The clone carrying this TCR beta chain turned up a few times. The data originate from a study of response to subunit inactivated influenza vaccine. TCRdb independently ran MiXCR on the RT-PCR reads; one entry per CDR3 protein. The sample holds 860,000 or so distinct CDR3 sequences, around 21% seen once. CDR3 size: 14 residues. V was cut by 1 base and J by 3 bases, with 9 bases left in between. CDR1 and CDR2 (germline): SGHTA, FQGNSA. This sample comprised PBMCs from blood, obtained approximately 5 days after vaccination. This sequence joins TRBV7-2 and TRBJ1-1; D is unresolved. This receptor was obtained from a man aged 50-60 years who received an inactivated influenza vaccine. This CDR3 is CASSLGLADTEAFF. The CDR3 bases are TGTGCCAGCAGCTTAGGGTTGGCGGACACTGAAGCTTTCTTT.